This TCR beta chain was documented in a study of T cells after yellow fever vaccination (dated by TCRdb to about 2019). About the full investigation: The SMART-Seq v4 Ultra Low Input RNA kit was used to prepare libraries from fractions with low cell numbers. Two healthy male donors, one aged 18 to 30 and one aged 30 to 39 years, made up the cohort. Blood was collected at multiple timepoints before and after primary and secondary immunization, and bulk PBMC replicates and cell subsets were isolated. Bulk TCR alpha and beta repertoires were sequenced longitudinally to track T-cell clones before and after primary and booster YFV17D yellow fever vaccination. Study-wide findings and limitations: FACS-sorted repertoires could contain abundant contaminating clonotypes from the bulk population, so computational filtering was required. The secondary T-cell response was found to be weaker but faster than the primary response, with a peak reached on day 5 rather than on day 15. After the booster, most clones that had expanded after primary vaccination were detected again (approximately 96% of CD4 and around nine tenths of CD8), suggesting broad maintenance of memory. Only two donors were included in the study, so the extent to which the findings can be generalized is limited. A small fraction of clonotypes appeared in both the CD4 and CD8 compartments, likely as a result of convergent recombination.

This clonotype has just a few counts. This receptor's antigen is unknown. No much larger clonotype is one base removed from it; base qualities were not supplied. The sample's treatment or condition label, decoded: live attenuated yellow fever vaccine strain. A standard Ficoll-Paque protocol was used to isolate PBMCs from peripheral blood. Dynabeads CD4 and CD8 positive selection kits were used to isolate the CD4 and CD8 T-cell fractions. TriZol was used to extract RNA from bulk PBMCs, from CD4 and CD8 fractions, and from dextramer-positive and dextramer-negative fractions. TCR cDNA was synthesized by 5'RACE template switching, through which a universal primer site and unique molecular identifiers were introduced. Priming for cDNA synthesis came from both the TCR alpha and TCR beta constant segments. Library amplification involved two PCR steps, and the second step added sample barcodes and sequencing adapters. Sequencing of libraries was done on Illumina HiSeq 2500 (2x100 bp) or NovaSeq (2x150 bp). The original pipeline was this. Demultiplexing of reads and collapsing into UMI consensus sequences were performed with MIGEC, and V(D)J alignment was carried out with MiXCR. Using edgeR on replicate PBMC samples, clonotypes were called vaccine-responding if FDR was below 0.01 and the log2 fold change was above 5 up to day 15. Each bulk clonotype was labeled CD4 or CD8 based on which sequenced repertoire, CD4 or CD8, contained the clonotype at higher abundance. The public reads were run again by TCRdb, first through fastp at Q25 and then through MiXCR, and only productive beta chains were kept. When rows share a CDR3 protein, they turn into one entry using the most common DNA and genes. The V and J calls, along with clone size, are taken from TCRdb and not from the paper's own processing. The sample has some 68,000 distinct CDR3 sequences on record, over 6% of them singletons. 37% of the sample goes to the ten largest clones.

This receptor was taken from a man between 18 and 29 years old who received the YFV17D yellow fever vaccine. The sample in question was CD8+ T cells sorted from PBMCs, obtained more than 35 days after the first yellow fever vaccination.

This receptor has the CDR3 CASSLTRAAGDSNQPQHF. DNA sequence: TGTGCCAGCAGCTTGACGCGGGCCGCGGGGGATAGCAATCAGCCCCAGCATTTT. The chain couples TRBV5-6 to TRBJ1-5; the best D guess is TRBD1, with 5 bases matching. At the junction V is shortened by 1 base and J by 0 bases, with 17 bases in between. The CDR3, cysteine through phenylalanine, is 18 amino acids long. Of the read, only the CDR3 DNA is kept; its 54 bases are in frame from base 1. CDR1 and CDR2, looked up from the germline V gene, are SGHDT and YYEEEE.